This TCR beta chain was found in a study of shared clonotypes between healthy human individuals. The deep-level immunoSEQ assay was used. PCR replicates from unsorted PBMC used 250 to 300 ng DNA, and this amount was some 30,000 T cell genomes. Assay: immunoSEQ multiplex PCR; the TCRdb copy retains only in-frame clones and omits some. The table lists about 490,000 clones, around 79% of them singletons, with approximately 12% in the top ten. The V gene lost 0 bases and the J gene lost 5 bases, with 11 bases spanning the gap. Germline-derived CDR1 and CDR2 are SGDLS and YYNGEE. This CDR3 region has 15 residues.

What was sequenced was PBMCs. J is TRBJ1-4 and V is TRBV9; D is ambiguous. The sequence was obtained from a woman aged 40-49 years in good health. Some clones in this sample may be carry-over from other donors' samples. The CDR3 DNA reads as TGTGCCAGCAGCGTAGATATAGGAGAGAATGAAAAACTGTTTTTT. Translating it yields CASSVDIGENEKLFF.